This T cell receptor beta chain was identified during a study of beta chain features in type 1 diabetes. This clone was counted a few times. Every bit of the isolated RNA underwent reverse transcription, so sequencing read expressed TCRB transcripts. TCRdb's copy holds only in-frame clones and misses some; the assay was immunoSEQ multiplex PCR. The sample has roughly 230,000 clones, around 10% seen once. Trimming left V 4 bases short and J 5 bases short, with 10 bases between. Germline V CDR1 and CDR2: SGDLS, YYNGEE. This CDR3 region has 12 residues. Sample: naive CD4+ T cells from blood. The chain has TRBV9 and TRBJ2-7; unclear D gene. The sequence came from a woman younger than 35 in good health. The CDR3: CASSRLGDEQYF. In DNA, the CDR3 is TGTGCCAGCAGCCGACTTGGCGACGAGCAGTACTTC.